The 18 T cell receptor beta chains listed next were all sequenced from one sample in a study of blood T cell repertoires in COVID-19. Libraries were prepared by immunoSEQ multiplex PCR; TCRdb keeps only in-frame clonotypes and omits some of them. The sample includes a few hundred thousand clones, around 89% of them seen just once. Sequencing was carried out using PBMCs or T cells enriched from blood (not recorded which). All receptors derive from a young man who had recovered from COVID-19.

The rearrangement joins TRBV3-1 (or the pseudogene TRBV3-2) to TRBJ2-3; no clear D. The CDR3 consists of 13 residues. Trimming removed 3 bases at V and 6 bases at J, with 10 bases between. Germline CDR1 is LGHDT and CDR2 is YNNKEL (reference sequence). The CDR3 region has the DNA TGTGCCAGCAGCCAGCGTGATTGGGATACGCAGTATTTT. It yields the protein CASSQRDWDTQYF.

This clone was seen once. J is TRBJ1-2 and V is TRBV28, with no clear D. V was pared by 7 bases and J by 4 bases, with 13 bases between. The CDR3 extends over 13 amino acids. Looked up from germline, CDR1 is MDHEN and CDR2 is SYDVKM. The CDR3 nucleotides are TGTGCCAGCAACCTCAGGTCGACCTATGGCTACACCTTC. It is translated as CASNLRSTYGYTF.

The gene calls are TRBV28 and TRBJ2-7, with 7 bases that match TRBD1. Germline CDR1 is MDHEN and CDR2 is SYDVKM. V shed 7 bases, J shed 3 bases, and the junction held 12 bases outside the gene matches. The CDR3 length is 15 residues. This CDR3 reads CASTPTGRFFYEQYF. The CDR3 nucleotides are TGTGCCAGCACCCCGACAGGGAGATTCTTCTACGAGCAGTACTTC. Supplemented by reference TRBV28 and TRBJ2-7, the full variable domain reads DVKVTQSSRYLVKRTGEKVFLECVQDMDHENMFWYRQDPGLGLRLIYFSYDVKMKEKGDIPEGYSVSREKKERFSLILESASTNQTSMYLCASTPTGRFFYEQYFGPGTRLTVT.

This chain links TRBV30 with TRBJ2-7, with D maybe TRBD2 (6 bases). Germline loops: CDR1 GTSNPN, CDR2 SVGIG (reference sequence). The CDR3 runs to 14 residues. Trimming pared 0 bases from V and 6 bases from J, leaving 15 bases between. The chain's CDR3 is CAWSVTSRWGEQYF. The CDR3 nucleotides read TGTGCCTGGAGTGTAACTAGCAGGTGGGGCGAGCAGTACTTC.

The chain couples TRBV7-3 to TRBJ2-2; 9 nucleotides line up with TRBD2. The CDR3 runs 16 residues. In germline, CDR1 is SGHTA, CDR2 FQGTGA. Unmatched junction bases numbered 1, after V lost 2 bases and J lost 0 bases. CDR3 bases: TGTGCCAGCAGCTTACCTAGCGGGACGAACACCGGGGAGCTGTTTTTT. Amino acids: CASSLPSGTNTGELFF.

The gene calls are TRBV29-1 and TRBJ2-4; 7 nucleotides align to TRBD1. The CDR3 runs 12 residues. The V gene end was trimmed by 0 bases and the J gene end by 11 bases; junction bases not matched to a gene: 4. Looked up from germline, CDR1 is SQVTM and CDR2 is ANQGSEA. CDR3: CSVEEGGTFQYF. The DNA of the CDR3 is TGCAGCGTTGAAGAAGGGGGCACTTTTCAGTACTTC.

The rearrangement uses TRBV7-7 and TRBJ2-3, with unresolved D. The V and J ends lost 2 bases and 5 bases respectively, with 8 bases between them. CDR1 is SSHAT and CDR2 is FNYEAQ in the germline V gene (reference sequence). The CDR3 is made up of 13 amino acids. As DNA, the CDR3 is TGTGCCAGCAGCTTATACTCGATAGATACGCAGTATTTT. Protein product: CASSLYSIDTQYF.

This clone was detected only once. The chain carries TRBV19 and TRBJ1-1, with 11 bases fitting TRBD1. The CDR3 spans 15 residues. Germline trimming cut 9 bases from V and 3 bases from J; bases unmatched to any gene: 9. CDR1 is LNHDA and CDR2 is SQIVND in the germline V gene (reference sequence). The CDR3 DNA reads as TGTGCCAGCCGTCGACCGGGACAGGGGGACACTGAAGCTTTCTTT. Amino acid sequence: CASRRPGQGDTEAFF.

This clone occurred once. This chain links TRBV5-1 with TRBJ1-1; 7 bases map to TRBD1. Germline-derived CDR1 and CDR2 are SGHRS and YFSETQ. This CDR3 is built from 14 residues. Trimming removed 5 bases from V and 1 base from J; junction bases left unmatched: 5. CDR3 nucleotide sequence: TGCGCCAGCAGTATCAGGGGGACGAACACTGAAGCTTTCTTT. This codes for CASSIRGTNTEAFF.

The chain carries TRBV30 and TRBJ2-1, with D tentatively TRBD1 (5 bases). Trimming removed 4 bases from V and 0 bases from J, with 10 bases in between. CDR1 is GTSNPN, CDR2 SVGIG, per germline (reference sequence). This CDR3 comprises 14 residues. The CDR3 loop reads CAWKDSYSYNEQFF. The CDR3 region has the DNA TGTGCCTGGAAAGACAGTTACTCCTACAATGAGCAGTTCTTC.

V gene TRBV3-1 (or the pseudogene TRBV3-2) combines with J gene TRBJ2-6, with 16 bases that match TRBD2. The germline gives CDR1 LGHDT, CDR2 YNNKEL (reference sequence). Trimming at V came to 7 bases and at J to 4 bases, leaving 7 bases not matched to a gene. CDR3 length: 18 amino acids. CDR3 coding DNA: TGTGCCAGCATCGGGACTAGCGGGGGGGATTACGGGGCCAACGTCCTGACTTTC. Translated, it gives CASIGTSGGDYGANVLTF.

This CDR3 is CASSLDREPFGFEAFF. The CDR3 coding sequence is TGTGCCAGCAGTTTGGACAGGGAGCCTTTTGGGTTTGAAGCTTTCTTT. The V and J genes are TRBV28 and TRBJ1-1; 8 bases line up with TRBD1. Germline CDR1 reads MDHEN; CDR2 reads SYDVKM. The CDR3 is 16 amino acids. V dropped 3 bases and J dropped 7; count of bases not matched to a gene: 13.

This sequence joins TRBV5-4 and TRBJ2-7; perhaps TRBD1 as D (5 bases). CDR3 length: 16 residues. Trimming shortened V by 4 bases and J by 0 bases, and 17 bases separated the two germline ends. The germline V gene encodes CDR1 SGHNT and CDR2 YYREEE (reference sequence). The CDR3 coding sequence is TGTGCCAGCAGCACCCCAGGGCTCCAACCCTCCTACGAGCAGTACTTC. Its protein is CASSTPGLQPSYEQYF. Based on the CDR3 plus reference TRBV5-4 and TRBJ2-7, the full variable domain is ETGVTQSPTHLIKTRGQQVTLRCSSQSGHNTVSWYQQALGQGPQFIFQYYREEENGRGNFPPRFSGLQFPNYSSELNVNALELDDSALYLCASSTPGLQPSYEQYFGPGTRLTVT.

The chain has TRBV28 and TRBJ2-3; the D gene is possibly TRBD2 (5 bases). The germline CDR1 and CDR2 sequences are MDHEN and SYDVKM. The CDR3 runs to 16 residues. Trimming removed 5 bases from V and 0 bases from J, with 15 bases in between. CDR3 residues: CASSPSQAVSTDTQYF. The CDR3 region has the DNA TGTGCCAGCAGTCCCAGCCAAGCGGTCAGCACAGATACGCAGTATTTT.

V and J are TRBV7-2 and TRBJ2-7; D ambiguous. The germline CDR1 and CDR2 sequences are SGHTA and FQGNSA. Trimming cost V 4 bases and J 4 bases, with 17 bases left between them. The CDR3 extends over 15 amino acids. In nucleotides, the CDR3 is TGTGCCAGCAGCTCAGGATTTCCTATCATATACGAGCAGTACTTC. This encodes CASSSGFPIIYEQYF.

The CDR3 here is CASSFPQLAGRYNEQFF. CDR3 coding DNA: TGTGCCAGCAGTTTCCCCCAGCTAGCGGGACGATACAATGAGCAGTTCTTC. The chain recombines TRBV28 with TRBJ2-1; 9 positions match TRBD2. V lost 3 bases and J lost 4; bases outside the gene matches: 10. Germline V gives CDR1 MDHEN, CDR2 SYDVKM. The CDR3 sequence is 17 residues long.

The chain combines TRBV19 with TRBJ2-5; TRBD2 matches 9 bases. The germline gives CDR1 LNHDA, CDR2 SQIVND (reference sequence). Trimming at V came to 3 bases and at J to 0 bases, leaving 8 bases not matched to a gene. This CDR3 contains 17 residues. CDR3 region: CASSIGLAGVYQETQYF. CDR3 bases: TGTGCCAGTAGTATCGGGTTAGCGGGAGTGTACCAAGAGACCCAGTACTTC. The entire variable domain, with the rest obtained from reference TRBV19 and TRBJ2-5, is as follows: DGGITQSPKYLFRKEGQNVTLSCEQNLNHDAMYWYRQDPGQGLRLIYYSQIVNDFQKGDIAEGYSVSREKKESFPLTVTSAQKNPTAFYLCASSIGLAGVYQETQYFGPGTRLLVL.

The chain couples TRBV10-3 to TRBJ1-1, with D uncertain. The V end was cut by 6 bases, the J end by 1 base, with 9 bases between. The CDR3 contains 13 residues. In germline, CDR1 is ENHRY, CDR2 SYGVKD. The DNA of the CDR3 is TGTGCCATCAGACAGACCTGGAACACTGAAGCTTTCTTT. Its translation: CAIRQTWNTEAFF.